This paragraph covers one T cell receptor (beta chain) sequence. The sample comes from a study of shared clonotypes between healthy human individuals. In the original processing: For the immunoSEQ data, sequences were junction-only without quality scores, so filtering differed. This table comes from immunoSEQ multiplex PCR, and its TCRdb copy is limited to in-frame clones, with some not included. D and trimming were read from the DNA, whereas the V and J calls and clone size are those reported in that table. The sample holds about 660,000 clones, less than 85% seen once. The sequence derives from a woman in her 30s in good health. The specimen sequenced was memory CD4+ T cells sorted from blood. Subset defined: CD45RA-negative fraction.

The CDR3 spells CASSFGTNEQFF. The CDR3 DNA sequence: TGTGCCAGCAGCTTCGGAACCAATGAGCAGTTCTTC. The chain recombines TRBV5-4 with TRBJ2-1; no firm D call. CDR1 and CDR2 (germline): SGHNT, YYREEE (reference sequence). Trimming shortened V by 2 bases and J by 6 bases, and 6 bases separated the two germline ends. This CDR3 is built from 12 residues.